There are a few counts of the clone carrying this T cell receptor (beta chain). Its antigen is unknown. The junction departs from the called germline gene at one end, perhaps through a read error. The germline V gene encodes CDR1 MNHNS and CDR2 SASEGT. The CDR3 runs to 13 residues. Random hexamers served to reverse transcribe roughly 0.5 to 1 ug RNA. TCRdb re-analysed the immunoSEQ multiplex PCR reads in MiXCR, keeping a single row per CDR3 protein. This table has some 120,000 distinct CDR3 sequences, roughly 93% appearing once. These data belong to a study of CD8 T cells in Susac syndrome. Broader study findings: The study recognized that its TCR sequencing and HLA analysis covered a relatively small number of individuals.

High-throughput TCR beta sequencing covered peripheral CD8+ and CD4+ T cells. The study used treatment-naive patients who had stable or active relapsing-remitting disease as multiple sclerosis controls. It was negative isolation that provided the CD8+ and CD4+ T cells, whereas TEMRA cells were enriched by FACS. The TCR comes from a human donor with multiple sclerosis. The V gene is TRBV6-1, the J gene TRBJ1-1; TRBD1 might be the D (5 bases). The material sequenced was CD8+ T cells from PBMCs. For the CDR3, the DNA is TGTGCCATCAGTAGGGACTGGAACACTGAAGCTTTCTTT. Its protein is CAISRDWNTEAFF.